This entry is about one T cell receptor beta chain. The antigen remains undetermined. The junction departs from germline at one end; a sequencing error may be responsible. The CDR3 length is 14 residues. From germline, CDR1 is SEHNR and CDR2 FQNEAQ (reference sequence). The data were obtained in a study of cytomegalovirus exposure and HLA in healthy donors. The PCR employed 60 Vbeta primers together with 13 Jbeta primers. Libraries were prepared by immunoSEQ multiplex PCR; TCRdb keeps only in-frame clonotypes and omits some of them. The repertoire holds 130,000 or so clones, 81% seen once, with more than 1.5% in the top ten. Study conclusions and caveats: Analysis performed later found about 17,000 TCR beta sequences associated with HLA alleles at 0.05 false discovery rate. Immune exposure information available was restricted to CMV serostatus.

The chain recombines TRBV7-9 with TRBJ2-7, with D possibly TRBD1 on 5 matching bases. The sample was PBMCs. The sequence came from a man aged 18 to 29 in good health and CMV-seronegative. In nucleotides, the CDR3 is TGTTCCAGCAGCTTAGAACAGGAGCGTTTCAAGCAGTACTTC. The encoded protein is CSSSLEQERFKQYF.